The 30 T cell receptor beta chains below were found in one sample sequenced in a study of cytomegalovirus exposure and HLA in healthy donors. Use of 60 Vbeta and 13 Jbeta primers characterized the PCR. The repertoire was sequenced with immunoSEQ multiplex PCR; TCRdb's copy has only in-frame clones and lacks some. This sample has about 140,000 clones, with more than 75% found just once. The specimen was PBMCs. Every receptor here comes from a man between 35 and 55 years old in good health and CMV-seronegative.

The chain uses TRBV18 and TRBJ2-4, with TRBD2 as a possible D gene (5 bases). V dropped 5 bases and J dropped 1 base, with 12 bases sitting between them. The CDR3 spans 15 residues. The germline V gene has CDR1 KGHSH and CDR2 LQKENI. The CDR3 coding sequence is TGTGCCAGCTCATCGACTCGAGGGGCCAAAAACATTCAGTACTTC. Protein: CASSSTRGAKNIQYF. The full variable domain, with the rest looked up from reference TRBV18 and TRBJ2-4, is NAGVMQNPRHLVRRRGQEARLRCSPMKGHSHVYWYRQLPEEGLKFMVYLQKENIIDESGMPKERFSAEFPKEGPSILRIQQVVRGDSAAYFCASSSTRGAKNIQYFGAGTRLSVL.

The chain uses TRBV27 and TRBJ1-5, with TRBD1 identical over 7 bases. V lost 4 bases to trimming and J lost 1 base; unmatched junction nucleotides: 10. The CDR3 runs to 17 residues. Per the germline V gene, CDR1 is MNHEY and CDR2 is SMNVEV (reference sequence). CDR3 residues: CASSSTKQGLSNQPQHF. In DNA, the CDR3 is TGTGCCAGCAGTTCGACAAAACAGGGGTTGAGCAATCAGCCCCAGCATTTT.

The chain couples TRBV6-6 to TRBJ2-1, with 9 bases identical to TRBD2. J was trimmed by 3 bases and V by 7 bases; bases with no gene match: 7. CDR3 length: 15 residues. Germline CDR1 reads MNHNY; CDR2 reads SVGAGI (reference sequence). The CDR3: CASTAPREGYNEQFF. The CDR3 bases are TGTGCCAGCACAGCGCCGCGGGAGGGCTACAATGAGCAGTTCTTC.

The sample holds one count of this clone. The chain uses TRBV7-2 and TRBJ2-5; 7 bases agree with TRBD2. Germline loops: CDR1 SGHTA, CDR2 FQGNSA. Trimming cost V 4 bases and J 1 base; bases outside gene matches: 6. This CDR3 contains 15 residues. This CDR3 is CASSSPGGIQETQYF. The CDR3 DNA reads TGTGCCAGCAGCTCCCCCGGGGGGATCCAAGAGACCCAGTACTTC. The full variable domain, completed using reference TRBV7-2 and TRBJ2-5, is GAGVSQSPSNKVTEKGKDVELRCDPISGHTALYWYRQSLGQGLEFLIYFQGNSAPDKSGLPSDRFSAERTGGSVSTLTIQRTQQEDSAVYLCASSSPGGIQETQYFGPGTRLLVL.

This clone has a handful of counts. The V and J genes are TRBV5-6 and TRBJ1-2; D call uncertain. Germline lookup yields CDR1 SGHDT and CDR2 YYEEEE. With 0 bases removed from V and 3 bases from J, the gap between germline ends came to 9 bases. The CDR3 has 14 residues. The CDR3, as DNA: TGTGCCAGCAGCTTGGGGGCGCTGGACTATGGCTACACCTTC. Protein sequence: CASSLGALDYGYTF.

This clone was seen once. The CDR3, as DNA: TGTGCCAGCAGCTGGTTAGCGGGGGAAGGCACCGGGGAGCTGTTTTTT. Residues: CASSWLAGEGTGELFF. V gene TRBV13 combines with J gene TRBJ2-2; 9 bases are a match to TRBD2. CDR1 and CDR2 from the germline V gene are PRHDT and FYEKMQ (reference sequence). The CDR3 loop spans 16 amino acids. Germline trimming cut 4 bases from V and 4 bases from J; bases unmatched to any gene: 7.

For the CDR3, the DNA is TGTGCCAGCAGCTTGAACCAGGGTTTGTCCTACGAGCAGTACTTC. This sequence encodes CASSLNQGLSYEQYF. The chain employs TRBV5-5 and TRBJ2-7, with a tentative D call TRBD1 (5 bases). The germline CDR1 and CDR2 sequences are SGHKS and YYEKEE (reference sequence). The CDR3 spans 15 residues. With 1 base removed from V and 1 base from J, the gap between germline ends came to 12 bases.

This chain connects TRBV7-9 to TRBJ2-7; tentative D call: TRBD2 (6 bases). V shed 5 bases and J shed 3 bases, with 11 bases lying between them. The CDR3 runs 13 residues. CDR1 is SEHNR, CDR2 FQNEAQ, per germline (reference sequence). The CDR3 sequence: CASSPPGGYEQYF. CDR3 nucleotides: TGTGCCAGCAGCCCCCCCGGGGGCTACGAGCAGTACTTC.

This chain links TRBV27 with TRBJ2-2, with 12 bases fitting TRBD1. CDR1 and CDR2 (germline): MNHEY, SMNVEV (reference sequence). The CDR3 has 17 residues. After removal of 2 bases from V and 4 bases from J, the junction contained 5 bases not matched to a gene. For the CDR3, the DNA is TGTGCCAGCAGTTTAGGCCGGGACAGGGGGCTCACCGGGGAGCTGTTTTTT. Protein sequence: CASSLGRDRGLTGELFF.

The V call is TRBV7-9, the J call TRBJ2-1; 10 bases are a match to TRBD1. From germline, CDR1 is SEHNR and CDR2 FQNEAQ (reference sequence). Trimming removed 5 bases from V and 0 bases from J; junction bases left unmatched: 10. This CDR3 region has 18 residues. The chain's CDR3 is CASSNRDRGLVSYNEQFF. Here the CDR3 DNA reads TGTGCCAGCAGCAACCGGGACAGGGGACTAGTCTCCTACAATGAGCAGTTCTTC.

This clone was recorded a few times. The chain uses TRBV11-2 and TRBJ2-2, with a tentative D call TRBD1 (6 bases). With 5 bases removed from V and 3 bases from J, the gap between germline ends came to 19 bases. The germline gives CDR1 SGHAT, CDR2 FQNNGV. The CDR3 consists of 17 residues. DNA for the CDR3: TGTGCCAGCAGCGGGGCAGGGGACCCACTATACACCGGGGAGCTGTTTTTT. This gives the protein CASSGAGDPLYTGELFF.

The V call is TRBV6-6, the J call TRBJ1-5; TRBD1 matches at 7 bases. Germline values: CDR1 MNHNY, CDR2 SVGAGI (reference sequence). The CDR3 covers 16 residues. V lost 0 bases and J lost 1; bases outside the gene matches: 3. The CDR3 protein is CASSYSARGSNQPQHF. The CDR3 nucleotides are TGTGCCAGCAGTTACTCGGCCAGGGGGAGCAATCAGCCCCAGCATTTT.

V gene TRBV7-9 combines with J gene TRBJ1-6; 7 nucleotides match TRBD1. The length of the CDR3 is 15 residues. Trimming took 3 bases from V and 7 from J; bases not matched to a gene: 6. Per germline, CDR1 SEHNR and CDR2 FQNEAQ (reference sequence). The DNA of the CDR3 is TGTGCCAGCAGCTTGCAGGGGGGAACGAATTCACCCCTCCACTTT. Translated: CASSLQGGTNSPLHF.

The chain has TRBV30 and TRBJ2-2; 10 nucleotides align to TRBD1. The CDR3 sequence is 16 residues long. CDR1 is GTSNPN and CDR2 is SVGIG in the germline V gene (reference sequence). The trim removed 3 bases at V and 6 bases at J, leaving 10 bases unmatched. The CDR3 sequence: CAWSRSGTGAAGELFF. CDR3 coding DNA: TGTGCCTGGAGCCGATCCGGGACAGGGGCTGCCGGGGAGCTGTTTTTT.

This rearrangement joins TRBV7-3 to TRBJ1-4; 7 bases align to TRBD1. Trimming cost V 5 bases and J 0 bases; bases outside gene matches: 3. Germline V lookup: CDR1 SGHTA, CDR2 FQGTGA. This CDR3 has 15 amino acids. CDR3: CASSAGTATNEKLFF. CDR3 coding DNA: TGTGCCAGCAGCGCCGGGACAGCAACTAATGAAAAACTGTTTTTT.

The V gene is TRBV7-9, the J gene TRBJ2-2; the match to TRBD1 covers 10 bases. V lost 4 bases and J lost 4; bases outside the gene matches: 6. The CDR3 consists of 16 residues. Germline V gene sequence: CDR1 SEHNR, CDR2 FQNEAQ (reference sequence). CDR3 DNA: TGTGCCAGCAGCTGGTCCGGGACAGGGGTCACCGGGGAGCTGTTTTTT. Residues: CASSWSGTGVTGELFF.

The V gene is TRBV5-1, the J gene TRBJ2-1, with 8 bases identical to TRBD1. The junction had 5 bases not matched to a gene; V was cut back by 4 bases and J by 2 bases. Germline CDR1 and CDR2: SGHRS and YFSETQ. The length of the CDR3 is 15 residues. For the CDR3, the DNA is TGCGCCAGCAGCCCCGGACAGGGTACCTACAATGAGCAGTTCTTC. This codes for CASSPGQGTYNEQFF.

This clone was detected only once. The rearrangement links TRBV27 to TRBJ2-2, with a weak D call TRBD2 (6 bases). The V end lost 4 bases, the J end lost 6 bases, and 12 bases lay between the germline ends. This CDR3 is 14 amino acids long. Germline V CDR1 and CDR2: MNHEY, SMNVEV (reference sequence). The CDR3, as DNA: TGTGCCAGCAGTTCGGGACTCCTACCCGGGGAGCTGTTTTTT. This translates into CASSSGLLPGELFF.

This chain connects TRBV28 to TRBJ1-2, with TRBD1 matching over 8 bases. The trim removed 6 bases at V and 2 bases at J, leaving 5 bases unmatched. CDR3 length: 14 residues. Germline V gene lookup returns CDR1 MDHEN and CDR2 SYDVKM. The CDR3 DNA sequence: TGTGCCAGCAGGCTACAGGGGGTGAACTATGGCTACACCTTC. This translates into CASRLQGVNYGYTF.

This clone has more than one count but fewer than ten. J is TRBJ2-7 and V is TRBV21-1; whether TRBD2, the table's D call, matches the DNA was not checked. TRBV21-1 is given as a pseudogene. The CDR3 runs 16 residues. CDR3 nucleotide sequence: TGTGCCAGCAGCACGCCCCCGAAAGGCGGTTCCTACGAGCAGTACTTC. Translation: CASSTPPKGGSYEQYF.

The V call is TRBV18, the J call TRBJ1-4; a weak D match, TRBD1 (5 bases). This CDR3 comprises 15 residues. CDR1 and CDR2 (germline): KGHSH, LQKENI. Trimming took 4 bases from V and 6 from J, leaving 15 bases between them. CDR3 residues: CASSQGYGQYEKLFF. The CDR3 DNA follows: TGTGCCAGCTCACAGGGTTACGGACAATATGAAAAACTGTTTTTT.

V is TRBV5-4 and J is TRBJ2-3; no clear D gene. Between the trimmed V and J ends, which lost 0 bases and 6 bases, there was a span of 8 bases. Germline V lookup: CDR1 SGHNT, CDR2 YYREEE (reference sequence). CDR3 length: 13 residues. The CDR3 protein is CASSLDPADTQYF. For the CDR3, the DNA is TGTGCCAGCAGCTTGGATCCCGCGGATACGCAGTATTTT. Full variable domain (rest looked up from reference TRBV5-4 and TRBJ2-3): ETGVTQSPTHLIKTRGQQVTLRCSSQSGHNTVSWYQQALGQGPQFIFQYYREEENGRGNFPPRFSGLQFPNYSSELNVNALELDDSALYLCASSLDPADTQYFGPGTRLTVL.

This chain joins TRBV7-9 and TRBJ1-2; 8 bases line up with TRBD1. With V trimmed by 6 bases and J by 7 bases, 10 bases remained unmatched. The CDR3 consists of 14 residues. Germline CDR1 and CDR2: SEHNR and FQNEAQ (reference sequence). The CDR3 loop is CASSSDRDGSGYTF. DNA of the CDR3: TGTGCCAGCAGTTCGGACAGGGACGGAAGTGGCTACACCTTC.

For the CDR3, the DNA is TGTGCCAGCAGCCAAGATCCGGGGTTGAACACTGAAGCTTTCTTT. Encoded protein: CASSQDPGLNTEAFF. The V call is TRBV4-2, the J call TRBJ1-1; D uncertain. This CDR3 contains 15 residues. Trimming cost V 0 bases and J 0 bases, with 8 bases left between them. Germline CDR1 reads LGHNA; CDR2 reads YNFKEQ.

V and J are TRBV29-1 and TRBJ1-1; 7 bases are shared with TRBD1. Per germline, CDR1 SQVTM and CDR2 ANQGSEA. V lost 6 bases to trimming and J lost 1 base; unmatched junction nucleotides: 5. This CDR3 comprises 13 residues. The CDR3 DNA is TGCAGCGTGGGCAGGACAGGGAACACTGAAGCTTTCTTT. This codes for CSVGRTGNTEAFF.

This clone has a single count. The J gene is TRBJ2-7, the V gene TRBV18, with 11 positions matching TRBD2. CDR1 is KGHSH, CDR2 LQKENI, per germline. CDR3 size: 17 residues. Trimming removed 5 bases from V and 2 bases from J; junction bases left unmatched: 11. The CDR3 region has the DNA TGTGCCAGCTCAAAGACTAGCGGGAATATTGGTACCTACGAGCAGTACTTC. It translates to CASSKTSGNIGTYEQYF.

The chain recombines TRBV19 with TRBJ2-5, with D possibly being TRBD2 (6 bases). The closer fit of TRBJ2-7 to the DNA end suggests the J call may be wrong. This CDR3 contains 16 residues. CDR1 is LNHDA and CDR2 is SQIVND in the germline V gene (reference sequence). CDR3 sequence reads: CASSIGGGVVSYEQYF. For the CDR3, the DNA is TGTGCCAGTAGTATAGGGGGCGGGGTTGTCTCCTACGAGCAGTACTTC.

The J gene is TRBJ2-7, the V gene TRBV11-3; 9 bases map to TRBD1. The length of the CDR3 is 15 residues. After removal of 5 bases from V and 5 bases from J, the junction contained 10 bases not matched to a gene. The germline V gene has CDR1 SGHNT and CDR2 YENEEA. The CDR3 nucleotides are TGTGCCAGCAGCCCAGATCGGGACAGGGAAAACGAGCAGTACTTC. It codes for CASSPDRDRENEQYF. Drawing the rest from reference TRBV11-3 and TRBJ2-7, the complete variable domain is EAGVVQSPRYKIIEKKQPVAFWCNPISGHNTLYWYLQNLGQGPELLIRYENEEAVDDSQLPKDRFSAERLKGVDSTLKIQPAELGDSAVYLCASSPDRDRENEQYFGPGTRLTVT.

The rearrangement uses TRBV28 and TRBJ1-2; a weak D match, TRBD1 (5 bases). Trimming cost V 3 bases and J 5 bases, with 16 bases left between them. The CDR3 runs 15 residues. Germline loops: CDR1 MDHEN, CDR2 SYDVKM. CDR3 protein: CASSFPGGASYGYTF. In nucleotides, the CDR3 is TGTGCCAGCAGTTTCCCCGGAGGGGCCTCATATGGCTACACCTTC.

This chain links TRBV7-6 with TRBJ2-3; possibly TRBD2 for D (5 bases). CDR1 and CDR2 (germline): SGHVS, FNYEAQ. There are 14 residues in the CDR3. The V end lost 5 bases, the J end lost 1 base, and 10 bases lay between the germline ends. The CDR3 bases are TGTGCCAGCAGCCCACGGGGAGGCACAGATACGCAGTATTTT. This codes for CASSPRGGTDTQYF.